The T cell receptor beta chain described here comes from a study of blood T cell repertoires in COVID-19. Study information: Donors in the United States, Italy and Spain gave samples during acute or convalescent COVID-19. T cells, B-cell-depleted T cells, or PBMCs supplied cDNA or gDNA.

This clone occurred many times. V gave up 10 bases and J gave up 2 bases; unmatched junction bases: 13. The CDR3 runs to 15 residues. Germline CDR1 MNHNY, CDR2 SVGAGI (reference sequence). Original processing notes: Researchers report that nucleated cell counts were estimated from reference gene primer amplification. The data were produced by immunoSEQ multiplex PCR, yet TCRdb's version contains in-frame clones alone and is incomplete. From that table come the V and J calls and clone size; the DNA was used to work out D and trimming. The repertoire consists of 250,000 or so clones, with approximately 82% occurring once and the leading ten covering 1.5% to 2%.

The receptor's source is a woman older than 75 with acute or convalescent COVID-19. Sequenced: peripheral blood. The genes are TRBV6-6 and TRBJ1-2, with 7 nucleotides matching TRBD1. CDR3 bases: TGTGCCACCATGGACAGGACTTCGTTGAACTATGGCTACACCTTC. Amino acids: CATMDRTSLNYGYTF.